This TCR beta chain was identified in a study of CXCR3-negative and CXCR3-positive naive CD8 T cells. Study-level points and caveats: Much lower diversity was found in memory CD8+ cells, while both naive subsets had comparably high diversity. Post-cryopreservation CXCR3 expression was partly diminished, and the bulk of assays employed fresh PBMCs. Hydrophobicity of TRB CDR3s was greater in CXCR3-positive naive cells than in CXCR3-negative naive cells.

Germline V gene data show CDR1 as SQVTM and CDR2 as ANQGSEA. This CDR3 has 12 residues. With UMI labels, 5' RACE was used to prepare the TRB cDNA libraries. One entry per CDR3 protein, without DNA, is what TCRdb gives after re-calling the 5' RACE reads. The table lists some 120,000 distinct CDR3 sequences, with about 0.54% in the top ten. A word on this clonotype: The target antigen is unknown.

This receptor was obtained from a human donor in good health. Some clones in this sample may be carry-over from other donors' samples. The gene calls are TRBV29-1 and TRBJ1-2. Sequences were obtained from naive CXCR3+ CD8+ T cells from blood. The subset here: CD45RO-CCR7+CD27+CD95- naive CD8+ T cells expressing CXCR3 (TNR3+). CDR3: CSVVSLLEGYTF.